The 19 T cell receptor beta chains below were found in one sample sequenced in a study of shared clonotypes between healthy human individuals. Naivety among CD8 cells was defined by CD45RO negativity and positive CCR7 selection, thereby excluding terminally differentiated effector memory CD45RA+ cells. Generated by immunoSEQ multiplex PCR, the TCRdb table keeps only in-frame clones and is missing some. The table has 2 million to 2.5 million clones, over 85% seen once. Specimen: naive CD8+ T cells sorted from blood. The receptors shown here come from a man in his late teens or twenties in good health.

This chain uses TRBV7-6 with TRBJ2-7, with 7 bases identical to TRBD1. Germline assignment: CDR1 SGHVS and CDR2 FNYEAQ. The length of the CDR3 is 15 residues. Trimming cost V 5 bases and J 5 bases; bases outside gene matches: 12. As DNA, the CDR3 is TGTGCCAGCAGCCCTGGGACAGCCCCGGGTCACGAGCAGTACTTC. It is translated as CASSPGTAPGHEQYF.

CDR3 DNA: TGTGCCAGCAGCTTGGGAGACAGCTTTAACTATGGCTACACCTTC. It is translated as CASSLGDSFNYGYTF. The chain recombines TRBV5-6 with TRBJ1-2; D might be TRBD1 (5 bases). The CDR3 contains 15 residues. V was cut by 0 bases and J by 1 base, with 10 bases left in between. Germline CDR1 reads SGHDT; CDR2 reads YYEEEE.

The chain employs TRBV6-6 and TRBJ2-7, with D possibly TRBD1 on 6 matching bases. The CDR3 loop spans 13 amino acids. Germline V gene sequence: CDR1 MNHNY, CDR2 SVGAGI (reference sequence). V gave up 7 bases and J gave up 0 bases, with 10 bases separating them. CDR3 sequence (DNA): TGTGCCAGCAATTGGGACACCTCCTACGAGCAGTACTTC. Translating it yields CASNWDTSYEQYF.

The genes are TRBV4-1 and TRBJ1-6, with 9 nucleotides matching TRBD1. V shed 1 base, J shed 7 bases, and the junction held 14 bases outside the gene matches. The CDR3 length is 19 residues. Germline CDR1 MGHRA, CDR2 YSYEKL. The CDR3 is CASSQASGTGYGMNSPLHF. CDR3 nucleotides: TGCGCCAGCAGCCAAGCATCCGGGACAGGGTATGGAATGAATTCACCCCTCCACTTT.

This chain joins TRBV7-9 and TRBJ1-4; TRBD1 is a possible D gene (5 bases). In germline, CDR1 is SEHNR, CDR2 FQNEAQ (reference sequence). Deletions cut 4 bases from V and 8 bases from J, with 14 bases between. The CDR3 length is 14 residues. The CDR3 sequence is CASSSDTEREKLFF. DNA for the CDR3: TGTGCCAGCAGCTCGGACACGGAACGGGAAAAACTGTTTTTT.

The chain recombines TRBV4-1 with TRBJ1-5, with 9 nucleotides matching TRBD1. Germline CDR1 reads MGHRA; CDR2 reads YSYEKL. CDR3 size: 15 residues. Trimming at V came to 6 bases and at J to 5 bases, leaving 8 bases not matched to a gene. The CDR3 nucleotides are TGCGCCAGCAGTCTCAACGGACAGGGGCATCAGCCCCAGCATTTT. Translating gives CASSLNGQGHQPQHF.

The J gene is TRBJ2-2, the V gene TRBV7-9; 8 bases fit TRBD2. J was trimmed by 11 bases and V by 5 bases; bases with no gene match: 7. Germline-derived CDR1 and CDR2 are SEHNR and FQNEAQ (reference sequence). The CDR3 has 13 amino acids. The CDR3: CASSPGGRLELFF. In nucleotides, the CDR3 is TGTGCCAGCAGCCCGGGAGGGCGTCTTGAGCTGTTTTTT.

This clone was seen a single time. The V and J genes are TRBV7-6 and TRBJ2-1; unclear D gene. The CDR3 extends over 12 amino acids. V was pared by 1 base and J by 5 bases, with 3 bases between. Germline-derived CDR1 and CDR2 are SGHVS and FNYEAQ. This CDR3 reads CASSLGDNEQFF. The CDR3 DNA reads TGTGCCAGCAGCTTAGGGGACAATGAGCAGTTCTTC.

With respect to this clone: Other nucleotide sequences in the sample specify the same CDR3. This chain links TRBV2 with TRBJ1-4, with TRBD1 as a possible D gene (6 bases). Trimming left V 2 bases short and J 5 bases short, with 9 bases between. Germline lookup yields CDR1 SNHLY and CDR2 FYNNEI. The CDR3 has 14 residues. In DNA, the CDR3 is TGTGCCAGCAGTGAACAGGGGCTAAATGAAAAACTGTTTTTT. It specifies CASSEQGLNEKLFF.

The rearrangement uses TRBV5-1 and TRBJ1-1, with D possibly TRBD1 on 5 matching bases. In germline, CDR1 is SGHRS, CDR2 YFSETQ. Trimming took off 4 bases at V and 3 bases at J, with 13 bases between the two ends. The CDR3 covers 14 residues. This CDR3 is CASSGGLGDTEAFF. The CDR3 region has the DNA TGCGCCAGCAGCGGAGGACTGGGGGACACTGAAGCTTTCTTT.

The chain recombines TRBV6-1 with TRBJ2-2, with TRBD1 identical over 10 bases. The CDR3 spans 16 residues. CDR1 is MNHNS and CDR2 is SASEGT in the germline V gene. The V and J ends lost 3 bases and 5 bases, in that order; junction bases with no gene match: 6. This CDR3 reads CASSERTGGSTGELFF. CDR3 nucleotides: TGTGCCAGCAGTGAGAGGACAGGGGGTAGTACCGGGGAGCTGTTTTTT.

This clone occurred once. The chain is built from TRBV9 and TRBJ2-2; 8 nucleotides line up with TRBD2. The CDR3 totals 17 residues. V was clipped by 5 bases and J by 5 bases; unmatched bases: 14. Per germline, CDR1 SGDLS and CDR2 YYNGEE. The CDR3 sequence is CASSDSPGLVITGELFF. CDR3 nucleotide sequence: TGTGCCAGCAGTGACTCACCGGGACTAGTTATTACCGGGGAGCTGTTTTTT.

This sequence joins TRBV6-6 and TRBJ1-1; no firm D call. V was clipped by 10 bases and J by 2 bases, with 5 bases between them. CDR1 and CDR2 (germline): MNHNY, SVGAGI (reference sequence). The CDR3 is made up of 10 amino acids. The CDR3 loop reads CATYNTEAFF. The DNA of the CDR3 is TGTGCCACCTACAACACTGAAGCTTTCTTT.

The CDR3 loop reads CASSQERAGVSTDTQYF. The CDR3, as DNA: TGCGCCAGCAGCCAAGAACGAGCGGGAGTCAGCACAGATACGCAGTATTTT. The J gene is TRBJ2-3, the V gene TRBV4-3, with 8 nucleotides matching TRBD2. J gave up 0 bases and V 0 bases, and 5 bases lay outside the gene matches. Germline V CDR1 and CDR2: LGHNA, YSLEER. The CDR3 sequence is 17 residues long.

The rearrangement uses TRBV2 and TRBJ2-3, with 13 bases that match TRBD2. Trimming removed 4 bases from V and 4 bases from J; junction bases left unmatched: 14. This CDR3 spans 19 amino acids. The germline CDR1 and CDR2 sequences are SNHLY and FYNNEI. DNA of the CDR3: TGTGCCAGCAGTGGGGGGTTAGGGACTAGCGGGGTAATGGCAGATACGCAGTATTTT. Amino acids: CASSGGLGTSGVMADTQYF.

This clone is a singleton in its sample. The chain's CDR3 is CASSYSGTHYEQYF. CDR3 DNA sequence: TGTGCCAGCAGTTATTCAGGGACCCACTACGAGCAGTACTTC. This chain joins TRBV6-6 and TRBJ2-7; D tentatively fits TRBD1 or TRBD2 (5 bases each). Trimming left V 3 bases short and J 3 bases short, with 12 bases between. This CDR3 spans 14 amino acids. Germline V lookup: CDR1 MNHNY, CDR2 SVGAGI (reference sequence).

The chain uses TRBV9 and TRBJ1-2; 7 positions agree with TRBD1. V dropped 7 bases and J dropped 3; count of bases not matched to a gene: 12. The CDR3 spans 15 residues. Germline CDR1 SGDLS, CDR2 YYNGEE. The CDR3 sequence is CASPSRQGSDYGYTF. The CDR3 DNA follows: TGTGCCAGCCCTTCCAGACAGGGCTCGGACTATGGCTACACCTTC.

The V call is TRBV27, the J call TRBJ2-3; D not resolved. The CDR3 has 15 amino acids. Germline CDR1 is MNHEY and CDR2 is SMNVEV (reference sequence). Trimming removed 8 bases at V and 5 bases at J, with 20 bases between. The CDR3 region has the DNA TGTGCCAGCTCCCCCCTGAGGTTTCCACAAGATACGCAGTATTTT. Residues: CASSPLRFPQDTQYF.

This chain uses TRBV27 with TRBJ2-1; D might be TRBD1 or TRBD2, each matching 5 bases. Trimming took off 6 bases at V and 3 bases at J, with 12 bases between the two ends. Per the germline V gene, CDR1 is MNHEY and CDR2 is SMNVEV (reference sequence). The CDR3 consists of 14 residues. In nucleotides, the CDR3 is TGTGCCAGCAGGAAGGGACCAATCTACAATGAGCAGTTCTTC. Translation: CASRKGPIYNEQFF.